This entry lists 13 T cell receptor beta chains sequenced from one sample in a study of blood T cell repertoires in COVID-19. Measured with immunoSEQ multiplex PCR; TCRdb has only the in-frame clones, and not every one. The table lists 45,000 to 50,000 clones, 70% to 90% of them singletons. Sequencing used peripheral blood. The receptor source for this set is a woman older than 75 with COVID-19, enrolled during active disease.

This clone has just a few counts. This rearrangement joins TRBV5-1 to TRBJ2-5; D unclear. This CDR3 region has 14 residues. Between the trimmed V and J ends, which lost 5 bases and 1 base, there was a span of 12 bases. Germline lookup yields CDR1 SGHRS and CDR2 YFSETQ. As DNA, the CDR3 is TGCGCCAGCAGTTTAACACAGCCCCAAGAGACCCAGTACTTC. Protein sequence: CASSLTQPQETQYF.

This chain joins TRBV7-3 and TRBJ1-1; no firm D call. The V and J ends lost 5 bases and 2 bases respectively, with 9 bases between them. The CDR3 consists of 13 residues. Germline CDR1 is SGHTA and CDR2 is FQGTGA. The CDR3 here is CASSASRNTEAFF. CDR3 DNA: TGTGCCAGCAGCGCGTCCCGAAACACTGAAGCTTTCTTT.

The V and J genes are TRBV11-2 and TRBJ1-2, with TRBD1 identical over 10 bases. Germline V gene data show CDR1 as SGHAT and CDR2 as FQNNGV. J gave up 4 bases and V 6 bases, and 8 bases lay outside the gene matches. The CDR3 consists of 15 residues. CDR3 residues: CASRESGTGAYGYTF. The CDR3 nucleotides are TGTGCCAGCAGAGAATCCGGGACAGGGGCCTATGGCTACACCTTC. Full variable domain (remainder filled in from reference TRBV11-2 and TRBJ1-2): EAGVAQSPRYKIIEKRQSVAFWCNPISGHATLYWYQQILGQGPKLLIQFQNNGVVDDSQLPKDRFSAERLKGVDSTLKIQPAKLEDSAVYLCASRESGTGAYGYTFGSGTRLTVV.

This chain uses TRBV27 with TRBJ2-3; TRBD2 is a possible D gene (5 bases). CDR1 MNHEY and CDR2 SMNVEV come from the germline V gene (reference sequence). The V end lost 3 bases, the J end lost 1 base, and 5 bases lay between the germline ends. CDR3 length: 13 amino acids. The CDR3 nucleotides read TGTGCCAGCAGTTTGAGGGGCACAGATACGCAGTATTTT. This encodes CASSLRGTDTQYF.

This clone occurred a few times. The chain couples TRBV28 to TRBJ2-7, with TRBD1 matching over 9 bases. J gave up 5 bases and V 6 bases, and 5 bases lay outside the gene matches. Germline V CDR1 and CDR2: MDHEN, SYDVKM. The CDR3 has 13 residues. CDR3 nucleotides: TGTGCCAGCAGAGGACAGGGGAGGGACGAGCAGTACTTC. Translating it yields CASRGQGRDEQYF.

The V and J genes are TRBV7-8 and TRBJ2-2; D may be TRBD1 (5 bases). Germline V CDR1 and CDR2: SGHVS, FQNEAQ. Trimming cost V 1 base and J 2 bases, with 8 bases left between them. The CDR3 spans 15 residues. The DNA for the CDR3 is TGTGCCAGCAGCTTAGGGACACACAACACCGGGGAGCTGTTTTTT. Translated: CASSLGTHNTGELFF.

This clone was detected only a few times. The chain has TRBV2 and TRBJ2-2, with D perhaps TRBD2 (5 bases). The CDR3 consists of 15 residues. V was cut by 6 bases and J by 4 bases, with 15 bases left in between. Germline-derived CDR1 and CDR2 are SNHLY and FYNNEI. In DNA form, the CDR3 reads TGTGCCAGCAGCAAGGACGGGATGAGCACCGGGGAGCTGTTTTTT. Protein: CASSKDGMSTGELFF.

This sequence joins TRBV7-8 and TRBJ1-5; perhaps TRBD1 as D (6 bases). Germline V gene lookup returns CDR1 SGHVS and CDR2 FQNEAQ. The CDR3 is made up of 14 amino acids. Trimming removed 3 bases from V and 4 bases from J, with 10 bases in between. The CDR3 DNA is TGTGCCAGCAGCTTGTCTACAGGGAATCAGCCCCAGCATTTT. Translating it yields CASSLSTGNQPQHF.

This sequence joins TRBV9 and TRBJ1-1; no definite D call. The length of the CDR3 is 15 residues. V lost 1 base and J lost 5, with 15 bases in between. Germline V CDR1 and CDR2: SGDLS, YYNGEE. CDR3 in DNA: TGTGCCAGCAGCGTACTGGGAGGGAGCGGGACTGAAGCTTTCTTT. Translating it yields CASSVLGGSGTEAFF.

The J gene is TRBJ1-4, the V gene TRBV6-2 or TRBV6-3; D is perhaps TRBD1 (6 bases). Trimming removed 5 bases at V and 3 bases at J, with 10 bases between. The V gene's germline CDR1 is MNHEY and CDR2 SVGEGT. There are 14 residues in the CDR3. CDR3 nucleotides: TGTGCCAGCAGTCCGGGACACGCTAATGAAAAACTGTTTTTT. Translating it yields CASSPGHANEKLFF.

This clone was recorded only once. J is TRBJ1-6 and V is TRBV7-2, with D hard to call. Deletions cut 1 base from V and 12 bases from J, with 10 bases between. The CDR3 totals 13 residues. Per germline, CDR1 SGHTA and CDR2 FQGNSA. CDR3 nucleotide sequence: TGTGCCAGCAGCTTAGGGGAGGATGAACCCCTCCACTTT. It is translated as CASSLGEDEPLHF.

The chain has TRBV11-1 and TRBJ1-1; D is undetermined. The V gene's germline CDR1 is SGHAT and CDR2 FQDESV (reference sequence). The CDR3 is 15 residues long. The germline V and J ends were trimmed by 2 bases and 1 base, with 11 bases remaining between them. The CDR3 nucleotides read TGTGCCAGCAGCTTAACTGCCACGAAGAACACTGAAGCTTTCTTT. It yields the protein CASSLTATKNTEAFF.

The V and J genes are TRBV18 and TRBJ1-1; D perhaps matches TRBD1 (5 bases). Germline V lookup: CDR1 KGHSH, CDR2 LQKENI. This CDR3 has 14 amino acids. V was cut by 2 bases and J by 1 base, with 8 bases left in between. The CDR3 DNA follows: TGTGCCAGCTCACCAAATACAGGGAACACTGAAGCTTTCTTT. This translates into CASSPNTGNTEAFF. The whole variable domain, remainder taken from reference TRBV18 and TRBJ1-1, is NAGVMQNPRHLVRRRGQEARLRCSPMKGHSHVYWYRQLPEEGLKFMVYLQKENIIDESGMPKERFSAEFPKEGPSILRIQQVVRGDSAAYFCASSPNTGNTEAFFGQGTRLTVV.